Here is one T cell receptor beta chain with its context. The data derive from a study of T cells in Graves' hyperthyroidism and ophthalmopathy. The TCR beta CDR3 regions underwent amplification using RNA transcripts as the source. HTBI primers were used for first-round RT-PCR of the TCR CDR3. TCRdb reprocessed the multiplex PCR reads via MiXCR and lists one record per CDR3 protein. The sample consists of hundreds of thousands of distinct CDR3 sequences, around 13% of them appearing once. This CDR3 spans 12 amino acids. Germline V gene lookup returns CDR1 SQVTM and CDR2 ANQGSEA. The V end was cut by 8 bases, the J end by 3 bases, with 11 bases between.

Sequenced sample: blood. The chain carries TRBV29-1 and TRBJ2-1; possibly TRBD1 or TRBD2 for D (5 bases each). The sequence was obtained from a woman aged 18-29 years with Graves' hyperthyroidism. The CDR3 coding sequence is TGCAGCATCCGGGACGACTACAATGAGCAGTTCTTC. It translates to CSIRDDYNEQFF.